This entry lists 10 T cell receptor beta chains sequenced from one sample in a study of T cells after yellow fever vaccination (dated by TCRdb to about 2019). The library was built by means of 5' RACE. For sequencing, an Illumina HiSeq 2500 was employed. The raw public data were reprocessed by TCRdb itself: fastp quality trimming at Q25, MiXCR clonotype calling, in-frame beta chains only. Each CDR3 protein appears once, grouped with its most common genes and DNA. For this sample there are just under 600,000 distinct CDR3 sequences; roughly 14% appear just once. The ten largest clonotypes hold over 12% of the sample. Sample treatment or condition, as interpreted from the label and publication: live attenuated yellow fever vaccine strain. The source was PBMCs, collected on the day of the yellow fever booster vaccination. These receptors were obtained from a man younger than 45 who received the YFV17D yellow fever vaccine.

This chain uses TRBV18 with TRBJ1-4; D is unclear. The CDR3 runs 13 residues. Germline-derived CDR1 and CDR2 are KGHSH and LQKENI. V dropped 3 bases and J dropped 8 bases, with 10 bases sitting between them. The CDR3 loop is CASSPGRREKLFF. CDR3 in DNA: TGTGCCAGCTCACCGGGTCGTAGAGAAAAACTGTTTTTT.

In its sample, this clonotype was seen many times. DNA of the CDR3: TGTGCCAGCACCTCCAGCACAGATACGCAGTATTTT. Translating gives CASTSSTDTQYF. The chain links TRBV12-3 or TRBV12-4 to TRBJ2-3, with D unresolved. Trimming stripped 7 bases from V and 0 bases from J, with 5 bases between. There are 12 residues in the CDR3.

In nucleotides, the CDR3 is TGCGCCAGCAGCCCGGGCCTCTGGGAGGGTCGAACAGATACGCAGTATTTT. Encoded protein: CASSPGLWEGRTDTQYF. The chain is built from TRBV5-1 and TRBJ2-3, with 7 positions matching TRBD2. In germline, CDR1 is SGHRS, CDR2 YFSETQ. V lost 4 bases, J lost 3 bases, and 14 bases stayed unmatched. The CDR3 loop spans 17 amino acids.

The chain joins TRBV7-2 to TRBJ2-1; TRBD1 aligns across 9 bases. The CDR3 contains 15 residues. Germline V gene sequence: CDR1 SGHTA, CDR2 FQGNSA. Trimming cost V 4 bases and J 8 bases; bases outside gene matches: 9. This CDR3 is CASSSFRDRAHEQFF. In DNA, the CDR3 is TGTGCCAGCAGCTCTTTTCGGGACAGGGCACATGAGCAGTTCTTC.

This clonotype has more than one count but fewer than ten. This sequence joins TRBV20-1 and TRBJ2-1, with 8 bases that match TRBD2. This CDR3 is 17 amino acids long. Trimming cost V 0 bases and J 7 bases; bases outside gene matches: 14. Germline V CDR1 and CDR2: DFQATT, SNEGSKA (reference sequence). In DNA form, the CDR3 reads TGCAGTGCTAGAGATAGTAAGCGGGAGAAATTATGGAATGAGCAGTTCTTC. It is translated as CSARDSKREKLWNEQFF.

This CDR3 reads CAISFGTSGSVGTDTQYF. CDR3 coding DNA: TGTGCCATCAGTTTCGGGACTAGCGGGAGTGTAGGCACAGATACGCAGTATTTT. J is TRBJ2-3 and V is TRBV3-1, with 14 bases identical to TRBD2. Germline CDR1 is LGHDT and CDR2 is YNNKEL (reference sequence). J was trimmed by 1 base and V by 10 bases; bases with no gene match: 13. The CDR3 runs 18 residues.

This chain connects TRBV6-2 or TRBV6-3 to TRBJ2-4, with D perhaps assigned TRBD1 or TRBD2 (5 bases each). The CDR3 runs to 13 residues. Deletions cut 8 bases from V and 6 bases from J, with 14 bases between. Germline assignment: CDR1 MNHEY and CDR2 SVGEGT. The CDR3, as DNA: TGTGCCAGCCGTCCGGGACCGGGAAACATTCAGTACTTC. Its protein is CASRPGPGNIQYF.

This clonotype was counted between two and nine times. The rearrangement links TRBV5-1 to TRBJ1-6, with D possibly matching TRBD1 (5 bases). The CDR3 is 14 residues long. The V end was cut by 5 bases, the J end by 8 bases, with 14 bases between. Germline CDR1 SGHRS, CDR2 YFSETQ. The CDR3 DNA follows: TGCGCCAGCAGATCGATCAGGGACGATTCACCCCTCCACTTT. The encoded protein is CASRSIRDDSPLHF.

This clonotype was seen at least ten times. The chain carries TRBV20-1 and TRBJ1-5, with D unresolved. CDR3 length: 15 amino acids. V gave up 5 bases and J gave up 3 bases, with 17 bases separating them. Germline assignment: CDR1 DFQATT and CDR2 SNEGSKA (reference sequence). The CDR3 reads CSASRTADFNQPQHF. As DNA, the CDR3 is TGCAGTGCTTCTAGGACCGCAGATTTCAATCAGCCCCAGCATTTT.

There are many counts of this clonotype. The chain recombines TRBV3-1 with TRBJ2-1, with unresolved D. This CDR3 contains 13 residues. V lost 3 bases and J lost 3, with 6 bases in between. The V gene's germline CDR1 is LGHDT and CDR2 YNNKEL (reference sequence). The CDR3 nucleotides read TGTGCCAGCAGCCATTTACTCTACAATGAGCAGTTCTTC. Translation: CASSHLLYNEQFF.